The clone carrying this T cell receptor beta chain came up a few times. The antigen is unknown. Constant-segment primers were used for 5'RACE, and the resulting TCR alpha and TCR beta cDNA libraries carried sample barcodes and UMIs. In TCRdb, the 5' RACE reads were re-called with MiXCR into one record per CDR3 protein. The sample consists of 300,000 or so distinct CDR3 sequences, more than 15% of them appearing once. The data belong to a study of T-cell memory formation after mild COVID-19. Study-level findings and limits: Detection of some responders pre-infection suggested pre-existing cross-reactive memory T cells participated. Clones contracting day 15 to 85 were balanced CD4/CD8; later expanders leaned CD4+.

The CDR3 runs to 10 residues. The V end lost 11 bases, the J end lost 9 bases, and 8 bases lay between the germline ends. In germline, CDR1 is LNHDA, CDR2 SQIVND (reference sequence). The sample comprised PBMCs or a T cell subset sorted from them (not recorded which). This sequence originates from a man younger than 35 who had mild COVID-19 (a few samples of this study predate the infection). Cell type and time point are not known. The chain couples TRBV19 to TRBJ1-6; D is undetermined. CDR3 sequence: CAVGSSPLHF. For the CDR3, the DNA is TGTGCCGTGGGCAGTTCACCCCTCCACTTT.